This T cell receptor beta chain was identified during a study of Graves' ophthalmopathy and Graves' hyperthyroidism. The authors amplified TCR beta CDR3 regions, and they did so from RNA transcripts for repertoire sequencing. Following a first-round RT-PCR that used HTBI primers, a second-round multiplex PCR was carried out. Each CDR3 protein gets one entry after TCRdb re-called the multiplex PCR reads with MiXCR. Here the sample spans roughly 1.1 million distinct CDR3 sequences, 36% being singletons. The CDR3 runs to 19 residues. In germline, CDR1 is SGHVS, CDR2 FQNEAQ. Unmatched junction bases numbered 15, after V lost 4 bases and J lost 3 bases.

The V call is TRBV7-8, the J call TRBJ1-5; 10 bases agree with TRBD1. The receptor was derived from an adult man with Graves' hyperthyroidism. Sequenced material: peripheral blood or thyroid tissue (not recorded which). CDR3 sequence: CASSYLRRLGQGINQPQHF. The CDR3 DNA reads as TGTGCCAGCAGCTACCTTAGAAGGCTGGGACAGGGGATCAATCAGCCCCAGCATTTT.